The source of this T cell receptor beta chain is a study of blood T cell repertoires in COVID-19. TCRdb keeps only in-frame clones here, not all; method: immunoSEQ multiplex PCR. In the table there are under 250,000 clones, about 80% of which are singletons. CDR3 length equals 13 residues. V lost 3 bases, J lost 4 bases, and 9 bases lay in between. Germline-derived CDR1 and CDR2 are MDHEN and SYDVKM. Sample: peripheral blood. The chain couples TRBV28 to TRBJ1-1; D is unclear. This receptor was taken from a man of 80 years or more with acute or convalescent COVID-19. The CDR3 region has the DNA TGTGCCAGCAGTTTCGAGGGATTCACTGAAGCTTTCTTT. It encodes CASSFEGFTEAFF.